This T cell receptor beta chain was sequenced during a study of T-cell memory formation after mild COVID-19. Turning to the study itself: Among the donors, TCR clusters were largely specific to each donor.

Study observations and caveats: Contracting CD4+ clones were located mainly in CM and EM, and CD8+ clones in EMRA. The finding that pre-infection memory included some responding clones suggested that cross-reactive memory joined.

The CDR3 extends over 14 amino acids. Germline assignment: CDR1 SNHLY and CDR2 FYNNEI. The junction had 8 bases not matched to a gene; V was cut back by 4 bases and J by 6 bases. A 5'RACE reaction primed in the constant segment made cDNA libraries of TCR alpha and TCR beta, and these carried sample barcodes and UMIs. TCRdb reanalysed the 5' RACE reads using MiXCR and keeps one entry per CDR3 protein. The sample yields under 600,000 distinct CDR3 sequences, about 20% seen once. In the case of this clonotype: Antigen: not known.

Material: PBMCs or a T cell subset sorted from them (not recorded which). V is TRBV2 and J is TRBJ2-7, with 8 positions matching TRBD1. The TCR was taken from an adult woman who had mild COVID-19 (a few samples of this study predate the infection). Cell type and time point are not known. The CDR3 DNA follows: TGTGCCAGCAGTGTCCTAGACAGGGGCGGCGAGCAGTACTTC. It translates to CASSVLDRGGEQYF.